This T cell receptor beta chain appears in the sequencing data of a study of monozygotic twins with inflammatory bowel disease (dated by TCRdb to the late 2010s). Concerning the study at large: The full study comprised some 30 monozygotic twin pairs: nine German pairs (four IBD-concordant, five IBD-discordant) and 19 IBD-discordant Danish pairs. Within discordant pairs, disease-associated traits were sought mainly by comparing IBD patients with their genetically identical healthy co-twins. Each individual had, on average, about 151 000 unique TCRalpha sequences and 181 000 unique TCRbeta sequences available for analysis.

Receptor libraries were prepared by 5' RACE. The input for every TCR library was approximately 3,500 ng of total RNA. For each sample, cDNA synthesis with SMARTScribe reverse transcriptase was split into eight separate reactions. During cDNA synthesis, template switching was used to introduce unique molecular identifiers that contained a 6-nucleotide sample barcode. TCRalpha and TCRbeta cDNA was amplified by two nested PCRs of 16 and 9 cycles, with bead purification after each PCR. Before amplification, the cDNA was treated with uracil DNA-glycosylase and purified using the QIAquick PCR purification kit. The second PCR was the step at which Illumina TruSeq-compatible adapters and sample-specific barcodes were added. TapeStation and Qubit were used to check library quality and concentration, and 5 ng of each library went into the pool. Pooled libraries were sequenced on an Illumina HiSeq2500 single-index Rapid Run with 2 x 100 bp reads and custom sequencing primers. In the paper's pipeline: UMI-based consensus assembly with MiGEC version 1.2.6 was used to correct PCR and sequencing errors. V(D)J alignment, clonotype assembly and CDR3 extraction were performed with MiXCR version 2.1.1. Gene usage, clonotype sharing and MAIT/NKT TCR abundance were normalised by analysing the top 1000, 10 000 and 20 000 clonotypes per sample. After downsampling to 27 000 UMIs, diversity was calculated as the inverse Simpson index using the vegan R package. Paired Mann-Whitney U tests were applied to discordant twin pairs, with Benjamini-Hochberg correction for multiple testing. TCRdb reprocessed the public reads and reports one entry per CDR3 protein sequence, without DNA. These V and J calls are TCRdb output, not the study's own analysis. For this sample, the table gives more than 95,000 distinct CDR3 sequences. In total, the top ten clones hold 1.5% to 2% of the sample.

In regard to this clonotype: No cognate antigen has been identified for it.

Broader findings and caveats from the paper: The results gave no support for a single strong signal or clonotype linked to IBD. IBD patients shared fewer clonotypes with other individuals than healthy twins did, most markedly in patients showing signs of disease activity. A decrease in TCRbeta repertoire diversity, as measured by inverse Simpson index, was observed in IBD patients compared with their healthy co-twins. Different T cell subtypes could not be distinguished in the analysis. Because patients received different immunosuppressive treatments, the repertoires may have picked up extra background noise and variability between individuals. Concordant and discordant twins showed no difference in repertoire similarity, possibly because of limited statistical power.

Via the germline V gene (reference sequence), CDR1 is LNHNV and CDR2 YYDKDF. Taken from cysteine to phenylalanine, the CDR3 has 13 residues. There is no recorded DNA. From each donor, an approximately 2.5 ml peripheral blood sample was drawn into PAXgene tubes and stored at -80 degrees C. Without T cell sorting, total RNA was isolated from whole blood using the PAXgene blood miRNA kit on an automated QIAcube. Deep TCRalpha and TCRbeta repertoire profiling with unique molecular barcoding was performed on peripheral blood of monozygotic twin pairs concordant or discordant for inflammatory bowel disease. Smoking habits were recorded for all twin pairs, and individuals were classified as current, former or never smokers.

The V gene is TRBV15 and the J gene is TRBJ1-5. Sequencing was carried out using blood. This clonotype was obtained from a human donor with ulcerative colitis or Crohn's disease, or a healthy co-twin of an affected twin (not recorded which). For the CDR3, the sequence is CATSGLSDQPQHF.